This T cell receptor (beta chain) was captured in a study of OX40 agonist ivuxolimab in advanced cancers. The study's findings and limits: Determination of antigen specificity was not performed for the expanded peripheral T cells. Both blood CD4+ and CD8+ T cells showed clonal growth by week 6 at 0.1 to 3.0 mg/kg.

This clone was observed once. Its antigen remains unknown. Systemic immunosuppression or autoimmune disease history was grounds to exclude patients. Profiled with immunoSEQ multiplex PCR; TCRdb holds only in-frame clones, not every one. This sample yields about 40,000 clones, of which more than 75% are seen a single time; about 16% belongs to the top ten. The CDR3 sequence is 13 residues long. V shed 5 bases and J shed 7 bases, with 12 bases lying between them. Per germline, CDR1 WSHSY and CDR2 SAAADI. This specimen was CD4+ or CD8+ T cells sorted from blood, taken in a trial of the OX40 agonist ivuxolimab. The receptor's source is an adult with an advanced solid tumor such as melanoma, head and neck, liver or kidney cancer. The chain joins TRBV10-2 to TRBJ1-5; possibly TRBD1 for D (5 bases). CDR3 nucleotide sequence: TGCGCCAGCAGTCTATGGGGGGTACAGCCCCAGCATTTT. Protein product: CASSLWGVQPQHF.